This TCR beta chain was identified during a study of T cell responses to AZD1222 COVID-19 vaccine. The study, taken as a whole, reports: Reports indicate that nearly half of spike-specific TCRs are directed at unmutated variant regions. Repertoire samples came only from after the peak T cell response. CD4 TCRs associated with vaccination spanned spike, dominating at 160-218 and 743-854.

A note on this clone: The antigen remains unidentified.

The CDR3 extends over 12 amino acids. The germline V and J ends were trimmed by 9 bases and 14 bases, with 17 bases remaining between them. The V gene's germline CDR1 is MDHEN and CDR2 SYDVKM. Repertoires were generated with immunoSEQ multiplex PCR, while TCRdb's copy carries only in-frame clones and drops some. The sample lists 150,000 to 250,000 clones, approximately 93% seen once, with 1% in the top ten. The specimen comprised peripheral blood, sampled 28 days after the second AZD1222 dose. The receptor's source is an adult who received the AZD1222 COVID-19 vaccine. The chain is built from TRBV28 and TRBJ1-6; possible D gene TRBD1, 5 bases. This CDR3 reads CASTQSQAALHF. In DNA form, the CDR3 reads TGTGCCAGTACTCAGTCACAGGCGGCCCTCCACTTT.